Listed below are T cell receptor beta chains from one sample, sequenced in a study of blood T cell repertoires in COVID-19. Measured with immunoSEQ multiplex PCR; TCRdb has only the in-frame clones, and not every one. The table has 85,000 to 120,000 clones, approximately 90% seen once. Sequenced: peripheral blood. These receptors were taken from a man in his fifties with active COVID-19. Both conserved end residues are part of each CDR3. A D gene is named only where the DNA matches it firmly. Part of the rows lack a size; the others show once, few, many or a class for expanded clones.

v_gene	abundance	j_gene	d_gene	CDR3aa	CDR3nt
TRBV6-5	.	TRBJ2-5	.	CASTIGETQYF	TGTGCCAGCACGATCGGAGAGACCCAGTACTTC
TRBV7-8	.	TRBJ2-1	TRBD2	CASSLSGNGGAVEQFF	TGTGCCAGCAGCTTATCCGGCAACGGGGGGGCCGTAGAGCAGTTCTTC
TRBV7-8	.	TRBJ1-6	.	CASRTSRREGVNSPLHF	TGTGCCAGCAGAACCAGCCGGAGGGAGGGTGTTAATTCACCCCTCCACTTT
TRBV6-4	.	TRBJ2-7	.	CASSAVPRYF	TGTGCCAGCAGTGCAGTCCCACGGTACTTC
TRBV6-5	.	TRBJ1-4	.	CASLRWIGANEKLFF	TGTGCCAGCCTGAGGTGGATTGGCGCTAATGAAAAACTGTTTTTT
TRBV4-1	.	TRBJ2-3	.	CASSQEGYLSGTQYF	TGCGCCAGCAGCCAAGAAGGTTACCTCTCAGGTACGCAGTATTTT
TRBV19	.	TRBJ2-3	.	CASSLSGGPDTQYF	TGTGCCAGTAGTCTCTCGGGGGGCCCAGATACGCAGTATTTT
TRBV6-5	.	TRBJ2-3	.	CPRKAPTQYF	TGTCCCAGGAAAGCACCTACGCAGTATTTT
TRBV5-4	.	TRBJ2-7	.	CASTPVGGSYEQYF	TGTGCCAGCACCCCCGTGGGGGGTTCCTACGAGCAGTACTTC
TRBV7-9	.	TRBJ2-3	TRBD1	CASSSDRATDTQYF	TGTGCCAGCAGCTCGGACAGGGCGACAGATACGCAGTATTTT
TRBV5-1	.	TRBJ2-5	TRBD1	CASSRDSRSQETQYF	TGCGCCAGCAGTCGGGACAGTCGATCTCAAGAGACCCAGTACTTC
TRBV28	.	TRBJ1-1	.	CASSPQAQGGEAFF	TGTGCCAGCAGCCCCCAGGCACAGGGCGGTGAAGCTTTCTTT
TRBV11-2	once	TRBJ1-3	.	CASSLGSGQLSGNTIYF	TGTGCCAGCAGCTTAGGGTCCGGACAACTCTCTGGAAACACCATATATTTT
TRBV5-5	.	TRBJ1-5	TRBD1	CASSWGQSNQPQHF	TGTGCCAGCAGCTGGGGACAGAGCAATCAGCCCCAGCATTTT
TRBV10-3	.	TRBJ1-1	.	CAIAWASNTEAFF	TGTGCCATCGCCTGGGCCTCGAACACTGAAGCTTTCTTT
TRBV9	.	TRBJ2-5	TRBD2	CASSPRASGGMYQETQYF	TGTGCCAGCAGCCCTAGGGCTAGCGGGGGGATGTACCAAGAGACCCAGTACTTC
TRBV5-8	.	TRBJ1-5	.	CASSWEAWSGNQPQHF	TGTGCCAGCAGCTGGGAGGCCTGGTCGGGCAATCAGCCCCAGCATTTT
TRBV5-1	.	TRBJ1-1	.	CASSSLPSGQAEAFF	TGCGCCAGCAGCTCGCTGCCGTCCGGTCAGGCTGAAGCTTTCTTT
TRBV6-2/TRBV6-3	.	TRBJ1-1	TRBD1	CASSQDRDRGDTEAFF	TGTGCCAGCAGCCAAGACCGGGACAGGGGGGACACTGAAGCTTTCTTT
TRBV6-5	.	TRBJ2-7	.	CASTGGGLGDEQYF	TGTGCCAGCACCGGAGGGGGCCTGGGGGACGAGCAGTACTTC